These T cell receptor beta chains were read from a single sample in a study of blood T cell repertoires in COVID-19. TCRdb keeps only in-frame clones here, not all; method: immunoSEQ multiplex PCR. This repertoire shows about 220,000 clones, 80% to 90% found once; its top ten account for about 3.5%. Sequenced sample: PBMCs or T cells enriched from blood (not recorded which). Receptor source: a young woman in a cohort exposed to, infected with or recovered from COVID-19 (not recorded which). Each CDR3 is given with its conserved first and last residue. D genes are given only for firm matches.

>TRBV11-3|TRBD2|TRBJ2-3
CASSFTASGGGTDTQYF
>TRBV2|TRBD1|TRBJ2-1
CASSEVGQAAASRFF
>TRBV25-1|NA|TRBJ1-5
CASSRGAGNQPQHF
>TRBV5-1|NA|TRBJ1-2
CASSLGEGTNYGYTF
>TRBV6-5|TRBD1|TRBJ1-1
CASTGQGYTEAFF
>TRBV28|TRBD1|TRBJ2-6
CASASGGRSGANVLTF
>TRBV18|NA|TRBJ1-1
CASSFGLDGTEAFF
>TRBV6-1|TRBD1|TRBJ2-7
CASSDGQGTGEQYF
>TRBV18|TRBD1|TRBJ2-7
CASSRWTGYEQYF
>TRBV5-4|TRBD1|TRBJ1-2
CASSLQSQGQGGGYTF
>TRBV5-1|TRBD1|TRBJ2-3
CASSLGGQASTDTQYF
>TRBV24-1|NA|TRBJ2-3
CATSDSISPYTDTQYF
>TRBV2|NA|TRBJ2-5
CASSERQLEETQYF
>TRBV19|NA|TRBJ1-5
CASTHTGTRGQPQHF
>TRBV9|NA|TRBJ1-4
CASSPTATGEKLFF
>TRBV5-1|TRBD1|TRBJ1-2
CASSAIQGASYGYTF
>TRBV7-8|NA|TRBJ2-1
CASSLLSGTYNEQFF
>TRBV12-5|TRBD2|TRBJ2-5
CASGVTSGKTQYF
>TRBV24-1|NA|TRBJ1-2
CATSLGRGDYGYTF
>TRBV3-1/TRBV3-2|TRBD1|TRBJ2-3
CASSQGLQGALSTDTQYF
>TRBV5-1|TRBD1|TRBJ1-4
CASSPGQGWTNEKLFF
>TRBV9|NA|TRBJ1-2
CASSALGGVSNYGYTF
>TRBV5-4|TRBD1|TRBJ1-5
CASSPRTGEGNQPQHF
>TRBV6-5|TRBD1|TRBJ1-1
CASSYDRGSAEAFF
>TRBV18|NA|TRBJ2-1
CASSNSGDREQFF
>TRBV4-1|NA|TRBJ1-5
CASSQARDSNQPQHF
>TRBV19|NA|TRBJ2-2
CASSINRVNGELFF
>TRBV7-2|TRBD2|TRBJ2-2
CASSLAGGTNTGELFF
>TRBV11-2|NA|TRBJ2-5
CASLFGGGETQYF
>TRBV2|TRBD1|TRBJ1-6
CARGQANSPLHF
>TRBV7-9|NA|TRBJ2-5
CASSLSPGLQETQYF
>TRBV5-1|NA|TRBJ2-3
CASSLATATDTQYF
>TRBV7-8|TRBD1|TRBJ1-2
CASSLAGQGGNGYTF
>TRBV27|TRBD2|TRBJ2-1
CASRPQISSGRINEQFF
>TRBV19|TRBD2|TRBJ2-1
CASCIPGLSNEQFF
>TRBV6-5|NA|TRBJ1-1
CASSLDGGTEAFF
>TRBV19|NA|TRBJ1-6
CASFRDSPLHF
>TRBV28|TRBD2|TRBJ2-1
CASSSISGGPNEQFF
>TRBV5-1|NA|TRBJ2-1
CASRGEENEQFF
>TRBV24-1|NA|TRBJ2-7
CATSKGRGRSYEQYF
>TRBV3-1/TRBV3-2|NA|TRBJ2-1
CASSQVSGRLYNEQFF
>TRBV3-1/TRBV3-2|NA|TRBJ2-7
CASSVAYEQYF
>TRBV2|NA|TRBJ1-6
CASRADTESSPLHF
>TRBV11-1|NA|TRBJ2-1
CASSFFVGGNYNEQFF
>TRBV7-3|TRBD2|TRBJ2-1
CASSPTSGEPYNEQFF
>TRBV2|NA|TRBJ1-1
CASSVEPLAGAFF